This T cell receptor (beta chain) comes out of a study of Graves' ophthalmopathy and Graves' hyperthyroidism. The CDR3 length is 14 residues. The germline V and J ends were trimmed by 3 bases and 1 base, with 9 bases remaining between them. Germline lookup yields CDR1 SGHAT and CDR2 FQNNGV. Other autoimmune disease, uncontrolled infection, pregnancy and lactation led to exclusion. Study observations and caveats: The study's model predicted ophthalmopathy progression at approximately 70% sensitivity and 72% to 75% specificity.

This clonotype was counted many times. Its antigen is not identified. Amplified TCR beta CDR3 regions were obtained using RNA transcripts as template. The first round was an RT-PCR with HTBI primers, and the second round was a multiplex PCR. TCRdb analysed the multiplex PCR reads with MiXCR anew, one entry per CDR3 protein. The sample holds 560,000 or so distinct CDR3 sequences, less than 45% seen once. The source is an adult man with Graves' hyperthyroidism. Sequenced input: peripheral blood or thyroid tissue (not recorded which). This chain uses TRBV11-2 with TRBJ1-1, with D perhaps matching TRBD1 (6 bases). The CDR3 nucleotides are TGTGCCAGCAGCTTCAGGGGTCCGAACACTGAAGCTTTCTTT. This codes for CASSFRGPNTEAFF.